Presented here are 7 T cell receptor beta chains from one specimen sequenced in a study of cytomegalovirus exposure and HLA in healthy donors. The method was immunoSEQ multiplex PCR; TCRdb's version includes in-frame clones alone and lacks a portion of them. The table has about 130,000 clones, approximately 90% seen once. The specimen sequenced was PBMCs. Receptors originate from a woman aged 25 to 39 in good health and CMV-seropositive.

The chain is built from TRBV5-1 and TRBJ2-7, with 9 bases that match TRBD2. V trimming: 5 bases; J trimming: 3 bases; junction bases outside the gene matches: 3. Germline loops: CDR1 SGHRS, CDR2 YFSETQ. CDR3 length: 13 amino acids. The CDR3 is CASRSSGVYEQYF. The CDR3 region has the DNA TGCGCCAGCAGGTCTAGCGGGGTCTACGAGCAGTACTTC.

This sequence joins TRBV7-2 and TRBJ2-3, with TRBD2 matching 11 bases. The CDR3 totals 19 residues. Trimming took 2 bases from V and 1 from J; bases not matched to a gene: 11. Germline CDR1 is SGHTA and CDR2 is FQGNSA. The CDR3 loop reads CASSLRVLAGGRGTDTQYF. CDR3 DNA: TGTGCCAGCAGCTTAAGGGTTTTAGCGGGGGGGCGGGGCACAGATACGCAGTATTTT.

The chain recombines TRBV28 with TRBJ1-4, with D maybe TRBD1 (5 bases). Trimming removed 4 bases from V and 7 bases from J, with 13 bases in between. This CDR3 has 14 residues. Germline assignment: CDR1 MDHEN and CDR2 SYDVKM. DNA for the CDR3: TGTGCCAGCAGTTCCCCGGGGAGGGGTGAAAAACTGTTTTTT. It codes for CASSSPGRGEKLFF.

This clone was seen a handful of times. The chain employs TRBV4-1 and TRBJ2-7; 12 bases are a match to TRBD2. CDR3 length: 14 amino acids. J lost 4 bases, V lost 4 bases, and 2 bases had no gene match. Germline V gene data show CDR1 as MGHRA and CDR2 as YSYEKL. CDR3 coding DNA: TGCGCCAGCAGCCCCGGGACTAGCGGGTACGAGCAGTACTTC. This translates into CASSPGTSGYEQYF.

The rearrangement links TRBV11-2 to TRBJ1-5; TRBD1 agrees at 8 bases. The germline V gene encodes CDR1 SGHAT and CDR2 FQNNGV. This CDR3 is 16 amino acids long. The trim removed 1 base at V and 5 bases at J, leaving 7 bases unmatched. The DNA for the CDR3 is TGTGCCAGCAGCTTAGGGCCCGACAGGGGTCATCAGCCCCAGCATTTT. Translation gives CASSLGPDRGHQPQHF. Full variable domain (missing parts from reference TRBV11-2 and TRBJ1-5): EAGVAQSPRYKIIEKRQSVAFWCNPISGHATLYWYQQILGQGPKLLIQFQNNGVVDDSQLPKDRFSAERLKGVDSTLKIQPAKLEDSAVYLCASSLGPDRGHQPQHFGDGTRLSIL.

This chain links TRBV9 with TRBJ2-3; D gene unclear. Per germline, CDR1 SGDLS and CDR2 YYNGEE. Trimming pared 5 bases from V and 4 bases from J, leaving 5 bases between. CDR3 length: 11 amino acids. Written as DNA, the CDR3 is TGTGCCAGCAGTATCTCAGATACGCAGTATTTT. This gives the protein CASSISDTQYF.

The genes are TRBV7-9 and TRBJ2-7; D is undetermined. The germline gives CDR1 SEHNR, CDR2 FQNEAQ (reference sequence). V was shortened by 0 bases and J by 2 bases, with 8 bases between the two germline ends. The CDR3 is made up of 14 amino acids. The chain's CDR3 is CASSLASPAYEQYF. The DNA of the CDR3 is TGTGCCAGCAGCTTAGCTTCCCCCGCCTACGAGCAGTACTTC.